This entry lists 27 T cell receptor beta chains sequenced from one sample in a study of blood T cell repertoires in COVID-19. Only in-frame clones appear in the TCRdb table, and some are missing; sequencing was by immunoSEQ multiplex PCR. The data hold around 150,000 clones, with about 93% observed a single time. The sequenced material came from peripheral blood. The origin of the receptors is a woman between 50 and 59 years old with acute or convalescent COVID-19.

The chain joins TRBV19 to TRBJ1-2, with 7 bases aligning to TRBD1. J gave up 7 bases and V 5 bases, and 16 bases lay outside the gene matches. The CDR3 spans 16 residues. CDR1 is LNHDA, CDR2 SQIVND, per germline (reference sequence). The DNA of the CDR3 is TGTGCCAGTAGTGCCGGCGGAGACAGGGCTGTGAGTGGCTACACCTTC. Amino acids: CASSAGGDRAVSGYTF.

The J gene is TRBJ1-1, the V gene TRBV12-3 or TRBV12-4, with 7 bases lining up with TRBD1. The CDR3 length is 13 residues. J was trimmed by 3 bases and V by 6 bases; bases with no gene match: 4. The CDR3 loop is CASRATGDTEAFF. In DNA, the CDR3 is TGTGCCAGCAGGGCCACAGGGGACACTGAAGCTTTCTTT.

The chain combines TRBV5-8 with TRBJ2-7; the D is unclear. This CDR3 region has 12 residues. Deletions cut 0 bases from V and 4 bases from J, with 5 bases between. Germline-derived CDR1 and CDR2 are SGHTS and YDEGEE. CDR3 nucleotides: TGTGCCAGCAGCTTGGCTCGTTACGAGCAGTACTTC. Translated, it gives CASSLARYEQYF.

V and J are TRBV20-1 and TRBJ2-7; possible D gene TRBD1, 5 bases. Germline V gene lookup returns CDR1 DFQATT and CDR2 SNEGSKA (reference sequence). The CDR3 sequence is 16 residues long. Trimming took 3 bases from V and 1 from J, leaving 19 bases between them. The CDR3 nucleotides read TGCAGTGCTAGTGGGTCCTCGGACACCGGATCCTACGAGCAGTACTTC. It encodes CSASGSSDTGSYEQYF.

This clone was observed a single time. The chain employs TRBV11-3 and TRBJ2-3; D possibly corresponds to TRBD2 (6 bases). The germline V gene encodes CDR1 SGHNT and CDR2 YENEEA. V was clipped by 2 bases and J by 2 bases, with 17 bases between them. The CDR3 totals 17 residues. The CDR3 DNA reads TGTGCCAGCAGCTTAAGCGGGTCCCCGGGGTCCACAGATACGCAGTATTTT. Its protein is CASSLSGSPGSTDTQYF.

J is TRBJ2-1 and V is TRBV3-1 (or the pseudogene TRBV3-2); TRBD2 agrees at 11 bases. The CDR3 loop spans 14 amino acids. J lost 9 bases, V lost 5 bases, and 6 bases had no gene match. The germline V gene has CDR1 LGHDT and CDR2 YNNKEL (reference sequence). This CDR3 reads CASSKGLAGREQFF. The CDR3 DNA reads TGTGCCAGCAGCAAAGGACTAGCGGGTCGTGAGCAGTTCTTC.

This clone was seen a handful of times. V is TRBV5-4 and J is TRBJ2-1; possibly TRBD1 for D (6 bases). The ends were cut back, 0 bases at V and 10 bases at J, with 20 bases in the middle. The CDR3 runs to 16 residues. CDR1 is SGHNT, CDR2 YYREEE, per germline (reference sequence). The DNA for the CDR3 is TGTGCCAGCAGCTTGGCCGCTGGTAATTCGGGGACAGAGCAGTTCTTC. Its translation: CASSLAAGNSGTEQFF.

This clone has only one observation. The rearrangement joins TRBV2 to TRBJ1-5; perhaps TRBD1 as D (5 bases). V was clipped by 6 bases and J by 0 bases, with 15 bases between them. The CDR3 is made up of 16 amino acids. Germline CDR1 and CDR2: SNHLY and FYNNEI. CDR3 in amino acids: CASRASRDYSNQPQHF. For the CDR3, the DNA is TGTGCCAGCAGAGCCTCGAGGGACTATAGCAATCAGCCCCAGCATTTT.

This clone has just one count. CDR3 nucleotides: TGCGCCAGCAGCCAAGAACCGGGGACAGAGTACACTGAAGCTTTCTTT. Residues: CASSQEPGTEYTEAFF. This chain uses TRBV4-1 with TRBJ1-1, with 7 positions matching TRBD1. With V trimmed by 0 bases and J by 3 bases, 7 bases remained unmatched. This CDR3 is 16 amino acids long. Germline-derived CDR1 and CDR2 are MGHRA and YSYEKL.

The chain couples TRBV28 to TRBJ1-2; 8 bases are a match to TRBD1. Germline CDR1 MDHEN, CDR2 SYDVKM. CDR3 size: 14 residues. The V and J ends lost 4 bases and 3 bases, in that order; junction bases with no gene match: 4. The CDR3: CASSSQGADYGYTF. CDR3 DNA sequence: TGTGCCAGCAGTTCCCAGGGGGCGGACTATGGCTACACCTTC.

Points on this clone: At one end the junction does not follow the germline gene, possibly because of a read error. The J gene is TRBJ2-1, the V gene TRBV7-7; TRBD2 matches at 7 bases. Germline lookup yields CDR1 SSHAT and CDR2 FNYEAQ (reference sequence). This CDR3 has 15 residues. The CDR3, as DNA: TGTGCTAGCAGCTTAGGCGGGGGCTCCTACAATGAGCAGTTCTTC. It yields the protein CASSLGGGSYNEQFF.

The rearrangement links TRBV14 to TRBJ1-2; a weak D match, TRBD1 (5 bases). Germline CDR1 reads SGHDN; CDR2 reads FVKESK. This CDR3 has 16 residues. V was shortened by 4 bases and J by 2 bases, with 17 bases between the two germline ends. The CDR3 region has the DNA TGTGCCAGCAGCCGGCTTCAGGGCAGCCTAAACTATGGCTACACCTTC. As protein: CASSRLQGSLNYGYTF.

Comment on this clone: The germline gene is not matched at one end of the junction; a read error may be the cause. The chain is built from TRBV6-2 or TRBV6-3 and TRBJ2-1, with unresolved D. The germline V gene has CDR1 MNHEY and CDR2 SVGEGT. The CDR3 covers 15 residues. CDR3: CASSWPRSSDNEQFF. CDR3 in DNA: TGTGCCAGCAGTTGGCCGCGGAGCTCCGACAATGAGCAGTTCTTC.

The chain recombines TRBV9 with TRBJ2-1; D is ambiguous. Trimming pared 0 bases from V and 3 bases from J, leaving 4 bases between. CDR3 size: 13 residues. Germline V lookup: CDR1 SGDLS, CDR2 YYNGEE. CDR3 DNA sequence: TGTGCCAGCAGCGTAGATCACTACAATGAGCAGTTCTTC. Its translation: CASSVDHYNEQFF.

The V and J genes are TRBV30 and TRBJ1-2; the D is unclear. This CDR3 has 12 residues. Germline lookup yields CDR1 GTSNPN and CDR2 SVGIG (reference sequence). The germline V and J ends were trimmed by 5 bases and 4 bases, with 11 bases remaining between them. Here the CDR3 reads CAWSRLIYGYTF. For the CDR3, the DNA is TGTGCCTGGTCCAGGCTGATCTATGGCTACACCTTC.

This clone was observed once. The chain carries TRBV6-1 and TRBJ1-2; D is unclear. In germline, CDR1 is MNHNS, CDR2 SASEGT. Trimming took 2 bases from V and 2 from J, leaving 6 bases between them. There are 13 residues in the CDR3. The CDR3 DNA sequence: TGTGCCAGCAGTGAACTTCCCAACTATGGCTACACCTTC. Its protein product is CASSELPNYGYTF.

The V call is TRBV19, the J call TRBJ1-2; the D gene is possibly TRBD1 (6 bases). Looked up from germline, CDR1 is LNHDA and CDR2 is SQIVND (reference sequence). Trimming pared 8 bases from V and 6 bases from J, leaving 19 bases between. CDR3 length: 14 amino acids. The CDR3 protein is CASSQLFRGNGYTF. For the CDR3, the DNA is TGTGCCAGTTCCCAACTCTTCAGGGGCAATGGCTACACCTTC.

The gene calls are TRBV2 and TRBJ1-1, with 7 nucleotides matching TRBD1. This CDR3 region has 15 residues. Per germline, CDR1 SNHLY and CDR2 FYNNEI. Trimming removed 8 bases from V and 1 base from J; junction bases left unmatched: 10. The DNA of the CDR3 is TGTGCCAGCCGTGTAGGGGGCGAGGGGAACACTGAAGCTTTCTTT. It encodes CASRVGGEGNTEAFF.

This clone showed up just a few times. The gene calls are TRBV18 and TRBJ2-1; TRBD1 matches at 7 bases. V trimming: 3 bases; J trimming: 10 bases; junction bases outside the gene matches: 9. Germline CDR1 and CDR2: KGHSH and LQKENI. This CDR3 region has 14 residues. This CDR3 reads CASSPPGGRLEQFF. The CDR3 DNA reads as TGTGCCAGCTCACCCCCAGGGGGAAGATTAGAGCAGTTCTTC.

The chain is built from TRBV13 and TRBJ2-7; maybe TRBD1 (6 bases). V lost 5 bases and J 2 bases, leaving 13 bases between the germline ends. This CDR3 is 14 amino acids long. CDR1 is PRHDT, CDR2 FYEKMQ, per germline (reference sequence). This chain's CDR3 is CASSVRGLAYEQYF. DNA of the CDR3: TGTGCCAGCAGCGTCAGGGGCTTGGCCTACGAGCAGTACTTC.

This chain's CDR3 is CASSGGNSNQPQHF. CDR3 in DNA: TGTGCCAGTTCAGGGGGCAATAGCAATCAGCCCCAGCATTTT. V gene TRBV19 combines with J gene TRBJ1-5; 8 bases agree with TRBD1. In germline, CDR1 is LNHDA, CDR2 SQIVND (reference sequence). Trimming cost V 8 bases and J 0 bases; bases outside gene matches: 3. CDR3 length equals 14 residues.

This rearrangement joins TRBV5-1 to TRBJ2-7; tentative D call: TRBD1 (6 bases). Germline assignment: CDR1 SGHRS and CDR2 YFSETQ. This CDR3 has 15 residues. Trimming stripped 6 bases from V and 3 bases from J, with 19 bases between. The CDR3 DNA follows: TGCGCCAGCACGACCAAATCAGGGGCGGACTACGAGCAGTACTTC. It translates to CASTTKSGADYEQYF.

The gene calls are TRBV18 and TRBJ1-1; D remains ambiguous. V was cut by 3 bases and J by 8 bases, with 16 bases left in between. Germline V gene data show CDR1 as KGHSH and CDR2 as LQKENI. This CDR3 spans 14 amino acids. CDR3 in DNA: TGTGCCAGCTCACCTTATGAGGGAAAACTAGAAGCTTTCTTT. The encoded protein is CASSPYEGKLEAFF. The full variable domain, its missing parts supplied by reference TRBV18 and TRBJ1-1, is NAGVMQNPRHLVRRRGQEARLRCSPMKGHSHVYWYRQLPEEGLKFMVYLQKENIIDESGMPKERFSAEFPKEGPSILRIQQVVRGDSAAYFCASSPYEGKLEAFFGQGTRLTVV.

The chain employs TRBV3-1 (or the pseudogene TRBV3-2) and TRBJ1-6; 8 bases agree with TRBD1. Per the germline V gene, CDR1 is LGHDT and CDR2 is YNNKEL (reference sequence). The CDR3 is 17 amino acids. The junction had 9 bases not matched to a gene; V was cut back by 1 base and J by 7 bases. This CDR3 is CASSQGGQGRENSPLHF. CDR3 DNA: TGTGCCAGCAGCCAAGGAGGACAGGGACGTGAAAATTCACCCCTCCACTTT.

This clone was observed once. V usage is TRBV5-5 and J usage is TRBJ2-1; 13 bases align to TRBD2. Germline CDR1 and CDR2: SGHKS and YYEKEE (reference sequence). The junction had 3 bases not matched to a gene; V was cut back by 2 bases and J by 7 bases. This CDR3 has 15 amino acids. The chain's CDR3 is CASSLLAGGLNEQFF. Here the CDR3 DNA reads TGTGCCAGCAGCTTACTAGCGGGGGGGTTGAATGAGCAGTTCTTC. The full variable domain, rest sourced from reference TRBV5-5 and TRBJ2-1, is DAGVTQSPTHLIKTRGQQVTLRCSPISGHKSVSWYQQVLGQGPQFIFQYYEKEERGRGNFPDRFSARQFPNYSSELNVNALLLGDSALYLCASSLLAGGLNEQFFGPGTRLTVL.

V and J are TRBV18 and TRBJ2-2; TRBD1 is a possible D gene (6 bases). Trimming shortened V by 6 bases and J by 6 bases, and 14 bases separated the two germline ends. The germline gives CDR1 KGHSH, CDR2 LQKENI. The CDR3 consists of 14 residues. The CDR3 bases are TGTGCCAGCTCGTACAACAGGGTCGCCGGGGAGCTGTTTTTT. This gives the protein CASSYNRVAGELFF.

The V call is TRBV7-2, the J call TRBJ2-7, with 12 bases identical to TRBD2. CDR1 is SGHTA, CDR2 FQGNSA, per germline. With V trimmed by 5 bases and J by 5 bases, 16 bases remained unmatched. There are 18 residues in the CDR3. The CDR3 nucleotides read TGTGCCAGCAGCCCCTCTCTCCGACTAGCGGGAGTCAGCCACGAGCAGTACTTC. This sequence encodes CASSPSLRLAGVSHEQYF.